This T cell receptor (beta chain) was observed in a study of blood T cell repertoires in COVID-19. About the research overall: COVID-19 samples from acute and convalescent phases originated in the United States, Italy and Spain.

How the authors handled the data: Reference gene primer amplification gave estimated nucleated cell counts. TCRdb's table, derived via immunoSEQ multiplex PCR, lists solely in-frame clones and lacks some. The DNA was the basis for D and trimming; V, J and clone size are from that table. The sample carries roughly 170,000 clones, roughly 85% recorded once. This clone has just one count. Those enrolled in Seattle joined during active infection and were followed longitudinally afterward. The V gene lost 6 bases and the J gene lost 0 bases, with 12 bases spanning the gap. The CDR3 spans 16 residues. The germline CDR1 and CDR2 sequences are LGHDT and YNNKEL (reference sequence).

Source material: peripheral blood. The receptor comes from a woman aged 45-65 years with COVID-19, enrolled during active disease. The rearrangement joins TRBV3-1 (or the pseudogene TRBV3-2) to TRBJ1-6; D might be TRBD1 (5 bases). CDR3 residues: CASRGDSSSYNSPLHF. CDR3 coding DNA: TGTGCCAGCAGAGGGGACTCAAGCTCCTATAATTCACCCCTCCACTTT.